This TCR beta chain was identified during a study of cytomegalovirus exposure and HLA in healthy donors. With 60 Vbeta and 13 Jbeta primers, the PCR was carried out. Generated by immunoSEQ multiplex PCR, the TCRdb table keeps only in-frame clones and is missing some. The sample holds roughly 98,000 clones, approximately 75% seen once. Germline CDR1 MDHEN, CDR2 SYDVKM. Trimming took 5 bases from V and 7 from J; bases not matched to a gene: 2. This CDR3 contains 12 residues. The study, taken as a whole, reports: The study recorded over 150 TCR beta chains that were cytomegalovirus-associated.

Notes on this clone: Antigen: not known.

This chain connects TRBV28 to TRBJ2-1; 7 bases map to TRBD2. This sequence was found in a woman between 65 and 79 years old in good health and CMV-seropositive. The sequencing input was PBMCs. CDR3 in amino acids: CASSHGGNEQFF. The CDR3, as DNA: TGTGCCAGCAGTCACGGGGGGAATGAGCAGTTCTTC. Looking up the rest from reference TRBV28 and TRBJ2-1 gives the full variable domain: DVKVTQSSRYLVKRTGEKVFLECVQDMDHENMFWYRQDPGLGLRLIYFSYDVKMKEKGDIPEGYSVSREKKERFSLILESASTNQTSMYLCASSHGGNEQFFGPGTRLTVL.